This T cell receptor (beta chain) stems from a study of blood T cell repertoires in COVID-19. About the study: T cells, B-cell-depleted T cells, or PBMCs supplied cDNA or gDNA.

Generated by immunoSEQ multiplex PCR, the TCRdb table keeps only in-frame clones and is missing some. The table includes about 100,000 clones, around 64% detected once. Germline V gene lookup returns CDR1 SGHTA and CDR2 FQGNSA. This CDR3 region has 14 residues. Trimming cost V 5 bases and J 5 bases, with 15 bases left between them. This clone was detected a few times. This receptor was identified in a middle-aged woman with acute or convalescent COVID-19. Sequencing input: peripheral blood. The chain uses TRBV7-2 and TRBJ2-5; no clear D. CDR3 sequence: CASSTPPTWETQYF. The CDR3 nucleotides are TGTGCCAGCAGCACACCCCCAACGTGGGAGACCCAGTACTTC.